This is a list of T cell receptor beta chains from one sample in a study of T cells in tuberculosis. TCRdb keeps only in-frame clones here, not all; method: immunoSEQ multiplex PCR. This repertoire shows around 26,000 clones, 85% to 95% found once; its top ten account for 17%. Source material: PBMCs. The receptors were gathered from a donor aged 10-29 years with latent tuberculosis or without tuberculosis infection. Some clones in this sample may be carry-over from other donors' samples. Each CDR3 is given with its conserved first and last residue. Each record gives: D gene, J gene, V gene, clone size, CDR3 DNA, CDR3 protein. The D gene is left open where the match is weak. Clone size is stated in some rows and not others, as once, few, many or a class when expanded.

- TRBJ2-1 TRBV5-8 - TGTGCCAGCAGCTTCCGGCCTAGTTCCTTAGAGCAGTTCTTC CASSFRPSSLEQFF
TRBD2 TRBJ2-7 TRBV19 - TGTGCCAGTAGTTCCCGGGGAGGGGAGCAGTACTTC CASSSRGGEQYF
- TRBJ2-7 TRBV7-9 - TGTGCCAGCAGCTTAGAACTGGAGTACGAGCAGTACTTC CASSLELEYEQYF
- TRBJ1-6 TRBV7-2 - TGTGCCAGCAGCTTTAATAATTCACCCCTCCACTTT CASSFNNSPLHF
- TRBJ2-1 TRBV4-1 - TGCGCCAGCAGCCAACGTCACCGGGAGCGCACCTACAATGAGCAGTTCTTC CASSQRHRERTYNEQFF
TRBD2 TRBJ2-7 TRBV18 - TGTGCCAGCTCACTCATTGGGGGAGCGGGGGGCCCGAGCTCCTACGAGCAGTACTTC CASSLIGGAGGPSSYEQYF
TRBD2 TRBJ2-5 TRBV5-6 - TGTGCCAGCAGCCAGGGACTAGCGGTAGAGACCCAGTACTTC CASSQGLAVETQYF
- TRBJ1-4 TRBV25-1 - TGTGCCAGCAGTGAATATCAACAGGGTATTAGAGAAAAACTGTTTTTT CASSEYQQGIREKLFF
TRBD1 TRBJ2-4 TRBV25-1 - TGTGCCAGCAGTGAGGGACAGGGGGCCTTAGCCAAAAACATTCAGTACTTC CASSEGQGALAKNIQYF
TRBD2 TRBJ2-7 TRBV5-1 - TGCGCCAGCAGCCACCAGGGAGGGAGAGACTACGAGCAGTACTTC CASSHQGGRDYEQYF
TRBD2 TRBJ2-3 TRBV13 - TGTGCCAGCAGCTTCCTAGCGGGGATCACAGATACGCAGTATTTT CASSFLAGITDTQYF
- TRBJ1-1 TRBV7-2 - TGTGCCAGCAGCTTAGCGCTGAGGGGGTACACTGAAGCTTTCTTT CASSLALRGYTEAFF
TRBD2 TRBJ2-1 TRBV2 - TGTGCCAGCATATTAGGTAGCGGGGGGGCCCATGAGCAGTTCTTC CASILGSGGAHEQFF
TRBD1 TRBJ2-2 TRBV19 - TGTGCCACCGCCCAAAGGACAGGGCGTAACACCGGGGAGCTGTTTTTT CATAQRTGRNTGELFF
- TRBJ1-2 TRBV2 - TGTGCCAGCAGTTTAGGACAGTTTCGGGGTGGCTACACCTTC CASSLGQFRGGYTF
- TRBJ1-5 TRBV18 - TGTGCCAGCTCCCCCTCGGGTCAGCCCCAGCATTTT CASSPSGQPQHF
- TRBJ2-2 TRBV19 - TGTGCCAGTAGTATATGGGCAGGGCCCGGGGAGCTGTTTTTT CASSIWAGPGELFF
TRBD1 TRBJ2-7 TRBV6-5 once TGTGCCAGCAGAAGCCCGCAGGGGGTCGCCTACGAGCAGTACTTC CASRSPQGVAYEQYF
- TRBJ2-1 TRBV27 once TGTGCCAGCAGTCTACAGGGCCTAAGCTCCTACAATGAGCAGTTCTTC CASSLQGLSSYNEQFF
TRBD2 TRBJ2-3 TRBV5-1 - TGCGCCAGCAGCCCCCAAGGGACTAGCGGGGTCACAGATACGCAGTATTTT CASSPQGTSGVTDTQYF
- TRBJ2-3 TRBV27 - TGTGCCAGCAGTTTAGGGGTACAGGGCACAGATACGCAGTATTTT CASSLGVQGTDTQYF
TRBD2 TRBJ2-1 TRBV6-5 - TGTGCCAGCAGGACTAGCGGAAACCCATACAATGAGCAGTTCTTC CASRTSGNPYNEQFF
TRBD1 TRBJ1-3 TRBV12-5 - TGTGCTAGTGGTTTACGGACAGGGGTCTCTGGAAACACCATATATTTT CASGLRTGVSGNTIYF
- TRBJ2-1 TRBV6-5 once TGTGCCAGCAGCCGCCCAGGGTATGAGCAGTTCTTC CASSRPGYEQFF
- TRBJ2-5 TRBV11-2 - TGTGCCAGCACCGAGGGTGGGAATTACCAAGAGACCCAGTACTTC CASTEGGNYQETQYF
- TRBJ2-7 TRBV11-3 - TGTGCCAGCAGCTTACTAGGGCTGGAGGGCTACGAGCAGTACTTC CASSLLGLEGYEQYF
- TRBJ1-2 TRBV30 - TGTGCCTGGAATACTCAGGGTTCTGTCTATGGCTACACCTTC CAWNTQGSVYGYTF
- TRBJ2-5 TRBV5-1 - TGCGCCAGCAGCCCGACTGAATATCGGGAGACCCAGTACTTC CASSPTEYRETQYF
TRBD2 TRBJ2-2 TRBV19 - TGTGCCAGTAGACTAGCGGGAGGAAACACCGGGGAGCTGTTTTTT CASRLAGGNTGELFF
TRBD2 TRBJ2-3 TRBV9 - TGTGCCAGCAGCGAGGAGAACCCCGGGACTAGCGGGATTAAAGCTGTTACGCAGTATTTT CASSEENPGTSGIKAVTQYF
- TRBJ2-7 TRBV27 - TGTGCCAGCAGTCCGTATGGGACTTACGAGCAGTACTTC CASSPYGTYEQYF
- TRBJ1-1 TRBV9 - TGTGCCAGCAGCCTAGGGTCCACAGGTCCCCACACTGAAGCTTTCTTT CASSLGSTGPHTEAFF
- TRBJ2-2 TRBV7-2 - TGTGCCAGCAGCCCGACGGGGAGGGGGGAGCTGTTTTTT CASSPTGRGELFF
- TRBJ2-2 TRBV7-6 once TGTGCCAGCACAATTGGCGTAAGGCCGGCAGGCACCGGGGAGCTGTTTTTT CASTIGVRPAGTGELFF
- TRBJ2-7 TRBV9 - TGTGCCAGCAGCACCCCAGGCTACGAGCAGTACTTC CASSTPGYEQYF
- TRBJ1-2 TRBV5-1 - TGCGCCAGCAGCCGGGGATCCCGGGGATATAACTATGGCTACACCTTC CASSRGSRGYNYGYTF
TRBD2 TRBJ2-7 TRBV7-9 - TGTGCCAGCAGCTTAGGCGGGACTAGCGGATCCTACGAGCAGTACTTC CASSLGGTSGSYEQYF
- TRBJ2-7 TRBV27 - TGTGCCAGCAGTTTAAACAACGGCGCTAGCCACGAGCAGTACTTC CASSLNNGASHEQYF
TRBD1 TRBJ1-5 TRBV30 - TGTGCCTGGGCTCCTGGACAGGGAAGCCAGCCCCAGCATTTT CAWAPGQGSQPQHF
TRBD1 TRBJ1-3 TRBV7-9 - TGTGCCAGCAGCTTAGACAGGGGAGAAAACACCATATATTTT CASSLDRGENTIYF
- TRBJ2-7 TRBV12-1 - TGTGCCAGCAGACCTCAAGCGGGAGGGCCCTACGAGCAGTACTTC CASRPQAGGPYEQYF
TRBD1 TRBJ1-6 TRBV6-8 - TGTGCCAGCAGTTACACCGGGGACAGGGGGTTTTGTAATTCACCCCTCCACTTT CASSYTGDRGFCNSPLHF
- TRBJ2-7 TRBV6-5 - TGTGCCAGCAGTTATGCCCACGGTAGCTCCTACGAGCAGTACTTC CASSYAHGSSYEQYF
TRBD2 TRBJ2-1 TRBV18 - TGTGCCAGCTCACCAGCGGGGACTAGCGGGGGAAATGAGCAGTTCTTC CASSPAGTSGGNEQFF
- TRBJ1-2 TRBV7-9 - TGTGCCAGCAGCCCCTCTGGGGGGAACGATGGTGGCTACACCTTC CASSPSGGNDGGYTF
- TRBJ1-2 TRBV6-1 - TGTGCCAGCAGTGAACGGGGTAACTATGGCTACACCTTC CASSERGNYGYTF
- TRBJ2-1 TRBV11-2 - TGTGCCAGCAGCTTAGTGAATACGCAGGCGCATGAGCAGTTCTTC CASSLVNTQAHEQFF
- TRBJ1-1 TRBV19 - TGTGCCAGTAGCTTCAGCACTGAAGCTTTCTTT CASSFSTEAFF
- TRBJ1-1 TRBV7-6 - TGTGCCAGCAGCTTCGTGGCGAACACTGAAGCTTTCTTT CASSFVANTEAFF
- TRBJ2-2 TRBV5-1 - TGCGCCAGCAGCCCCGAAGGGCAGGGGCGGGCCGGGGAGCTGTTTTTT CASSPEGQGRAGELFF
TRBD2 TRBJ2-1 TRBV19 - TGTGCCAGTAGTCCCTCTAGCGGGATGAACAATGAGCAGTTCTTC CASSPSSGMNNEQFF
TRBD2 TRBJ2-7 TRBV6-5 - TGTGCCAGCAGTTACTCACTAGCGCCCATCTACGAGCAGTACTTC CASSYSLAPIYEQYF
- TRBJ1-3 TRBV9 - TGTGCCAGCCGGGACGGGGGGAACACCATATATTTT CASRDGGNTIYF
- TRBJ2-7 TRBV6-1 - TGTGCCAGCAGTTCCTCGTCAGGGGTCTACGAGCAGTACTTC CASSSSSGVYEQYF
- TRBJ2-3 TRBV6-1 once TGTGCCAGCAGTGAATGGCCAGATACAGATACGCAGTATTTT CASSEWPDTDTQYF
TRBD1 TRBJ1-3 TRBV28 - TGTGCCAGCAGTTTGCAACAGGGGGCATATGGAAACACCATATATTTT CASSLQQGAYGNTIYF
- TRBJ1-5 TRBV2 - TGTGCCAGTCGTGGAGGCAATCAGCCCCAGCATTTT CASRGGNQPQHF
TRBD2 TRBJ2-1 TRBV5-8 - TGTGCCAGCAGGACTAGCGGGAGATATGAGCAGTTCTTC CASRTSGRYEQFF